What follows are 7 T cell receptor beta chains derived from one specimen sequenced in a study of blood T cell repertoires in COVID-19. The method was immunoSEQ multiplex PCR; TCRdb's version includes in-frame clones alone and lacks a portion of them. The sample has more than 350,000 clones, 70% to 90% seen once. The sequenced sample consisted of peripheral blood. The receptors originated from a woman aged 30 to 39 with COVID-19, enrolled during active disease.

Turning to this clone: Other DNA variants within this sample encode the same CDR3. The CDR3 sequence: CASSSSTDTQYF. As DNA, the CDR3 is TGTGCCAGCTCGTCTAGCACAGATACGCAGTATTTT. V gene TRBV18 combines with J gene TRBJ2-3; D not resolved. The CDR3 loop spans 12 amino acids. Germline assignment: CDR1 KGHSH and CDR2 LQKENI. Trimming pared 6 bases from V and 0 bases from J, leaving 4 bases between.

The chain employs TRBV28 and TRBJ1-4; D is perhaps TRBD1 (6 bases). V dropped 2 bases and J dropped 8 bases, with 18 bases sitting between them. This CDR3 is 16 amino acids long. CDR1 and CDR2 from the germline V gene are MDHEN and SYDVKM. This chain's CDR3 is CASSLNPGGGGEKLFF. In DNA, the CDR3 is TGTGCCAGCAGTTTAAACCCGGGAGGGGGGGGAGAAAAACTGTTTTTT.

This chain links TRBV28 with TRBJ1-3; unclear D gene. V was shortened by 2 bases and J by 5 bases, with 7 bases between the two germline ends. The CDR3 length is 13 residues. CDR1 MDHEN and CDR2 SYDVKM come from the germline V gene. CDR3 sequence reads: CASSLTDRNTIYF. In DNA form, the CDR3 reads TGTGCCAGCAGTTTAACAGATCGAAACACCATATATTTT.

J is TRBJ2-5 and V is TRBV27; 8 bases fit TRBD2. CDR1 is MNHEY, CDR2 SMNVEV, per germline (reference sequence). V dropped 7 bases and J dropped 5; count of bases not matched to a gene: 9. The CDR3 sequence is 14 residues long. The CDR3 protein is CASKLAGPGETQYF. Here the CDR3 DNA reads TGTGCCAGCAAGTTAGCGGGACCGGGGGAGACCCAGTACTTC.

V gene TRBV18 combines with J gene TRBJ1-3; 7 nucleotides match TRBD1. This CDR3 has 14 residues. Looked up from germline, CDR1 is KGHSH and CDR2 is LQKENI. Trimming removed 2 bases from V and 4 bases from J; junction bases left unmatched: 2. The CDR3 nucleotides are TGTGCCAGCTCACCAGAGACAGGGGGAAACACCATATATTTT. This gives the protein CASSPETGGNTIYF.

This sequence joins TRBV2 and TRBJ1-4, with 9 bases identical to TRBD1. Germline trimming cut 4 bases from V and 8 bases from J; bases unmatched to any gene: 11. This CDR3 region has 16 residues. Per germline, CDR1 SNHLY and CDR2 FYNNEI. The DNA for the CDR3 is TGTGCCAGCAGTGCTTCGGTTGGACAGGGGAAGGAAAAACTGTTTTTT. It encodes CASSASVGQGKEKLFF.

The chain has TRBV30 and TRBJ2-5, with D tentatively TRBD2 (5 bases). Trimming shortened V by 2 bases and J by 5 bases, and 15 bases separated the two germline ends. This CDR3 contains 14 residues. Germline CDR1 GTSNPN, CDR2 SVGIG (reference sequence). This CDR3 reads CAWSPRRPGETQYF. The CDR3 nucleotides read TGTGCCTGGAGTCCGAGACGACCGGGGGAGACCCAGTACTTC.